The sequence of this TCR beta chain was determined in a study of human T cells and chemical hapten exposure. General study points: Patch test score was positively correlated with the counts of PT1 expanded TCRs. Once DPC sensitization occurred, TCRs above 1 in 1000 frequency showed no change.

Time point noted: patch test 2, 6 weeks after DPC sensitization. Indicated treatment: therapeutic diphenylcyclopropenone sensitization with weekly scalp DPC. The library put unique molecular identifiers onto individual cDNA molecules. TCRdb fed the RACE reads into MiXCR, producing one record per CDR3 protein. The table includes 70,000 to 90,000 distinct CDR3 sequences, 8% to 13% detected once. V dropped 5 bases and J dropped 1 base, with 8 bases sitting between them. The germline V gene has CDR1 MNHEY and CDR2 SVGEGT. The CDR3 runs 13 residues. This clonotype was detected many times. Its antigen remains unknown.

Sequenced here: whole blood, sampled in connection with sensitization to the hapten diphenylcyclopropenone (DPC). The chain has TRBV6-2 or TRBV6-3 and TRBJ1-1; no definite D call. The receptor's source is a woman between 45 and 65 years old with alopecia areata. Some clones in this sample may be carry-over from other donors' samples. Here the CDR3 reads CASSPMGNTEAFF. The CDR3 region has the DNA TGTGCCAGCAGTCCCATGGGGAACACTGAAGCTTTCTTT.